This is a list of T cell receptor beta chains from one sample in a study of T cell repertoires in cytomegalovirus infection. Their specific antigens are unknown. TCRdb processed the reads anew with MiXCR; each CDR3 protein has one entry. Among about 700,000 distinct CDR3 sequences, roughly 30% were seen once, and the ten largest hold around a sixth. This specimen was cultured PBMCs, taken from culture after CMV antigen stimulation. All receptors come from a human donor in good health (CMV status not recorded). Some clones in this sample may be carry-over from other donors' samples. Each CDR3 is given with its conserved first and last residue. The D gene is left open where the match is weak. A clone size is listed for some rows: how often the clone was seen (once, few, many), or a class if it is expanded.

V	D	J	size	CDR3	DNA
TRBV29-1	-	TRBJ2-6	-	CSVEGGATSGANVLTF	TGCAGCGTTGAAGGAGGGGCTACCTCTGGGGCCAACGTCCTGACTTTC
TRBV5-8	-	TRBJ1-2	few	CASSFERLKSWGYTF	TGTGCCAGCAGCTTTGAGAGACTCAAAAGTTGGGGCTACACCTTC
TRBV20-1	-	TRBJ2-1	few	CSASWGSSYNEQFF	TGCAGTGCTTCTTGGGGGAGCTCCTACAATGAGCAGTTCTTC
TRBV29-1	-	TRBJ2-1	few	CSVGQGLYNEQFF	TGCAGCGTTGGGCAGGGGCTATACAATGAGCAGTTCTTC
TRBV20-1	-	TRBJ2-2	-	CSARDPRPTSTGELFF	TGCAGTGCTAGAGATCCTAGACCAACATCGACCGGGGAGCTGTTTTTT
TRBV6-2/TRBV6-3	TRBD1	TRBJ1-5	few	CASSSGQGRQPQHF	TGTGCCAGCAGTTCTGGACAGGGTCGGCAGCCCCAGCATTTT
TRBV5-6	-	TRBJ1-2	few	CASSSQGWLTDGYTF	TGTGCCAGCAGCTCTCAGGGGTGGCTAACTGATGGCTACACCTTC
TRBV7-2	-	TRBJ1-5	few	CASTSFSGVNQPQHF	TGTGCCAGCACCAGCTTCTCCGGAGTCAATCAGCCCCAGCATTTT
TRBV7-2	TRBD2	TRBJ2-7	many	CASTGWGGYEQYF	TGTGCCAGCACGGGTTGGGGGGGCTACGAGCAGTACTTC
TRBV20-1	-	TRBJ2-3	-	CSARDGFTDTQYF	TGCAGTGCTAGAGACGGGTTCACAGATACGCAGTATTTT
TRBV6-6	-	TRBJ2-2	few	CASGANTGELFF	TGTGCCTCGGGGGCGAACACCGGGGAGCTGTTTTTT
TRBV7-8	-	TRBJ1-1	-	CASSLEPGWSGNTEAFF	TGTGCCAGCAGCTTAGAGCCAGGGTGGTCCGGGAACACTGAAGCTTTCTTT
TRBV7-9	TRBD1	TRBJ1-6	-	CASSLAPARQGGNSPLHF	TGTGCCAGCAGCTTAGCCCCGGCGAGGCAGGGGGGGAATTCACCCCTCCACTTT
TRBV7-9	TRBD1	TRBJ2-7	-	CASSPWDRGTYEQYF	TGTGCCAGCAGCCCGTGGGACAGGGGTACCTACGAGCAGTACTTC
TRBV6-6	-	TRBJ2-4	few	CASSPGSLAKNIQYF	TGTGCCAGCAGTCCTGGATCTTTAGCCAAAAACATTCAGTACTTC
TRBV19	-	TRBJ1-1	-	CASSMVRGVAFF	TGTGCCAGTAGTATGGTGCGGGGGGTGGCTTTCTTT
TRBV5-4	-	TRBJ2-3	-	CASRSQGGTDTQYF	TGTGCCAGCAGGTCCCAGGGTGGGACAGATACGCAGTATTTT
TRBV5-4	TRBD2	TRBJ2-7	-	CASSLELAGLTYEQYF	TGTGCCAGCAGCTTGGAGCTAGCGGGATTAACCTACGAGCAGTACTTC
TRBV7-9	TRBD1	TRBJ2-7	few	CASSSSWTGKPYEQYF	TGTGCCAGCAGCTCTTCCTGGACAGGGAAACCCTACGAGCAGTACTTC
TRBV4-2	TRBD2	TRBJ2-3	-	CASSQGLAGGPMEDTQYF	TGTGCCAGCAGCCAAGGACTAGCGGGGGGGCCAATGGAAGATACGCAGTATTTT
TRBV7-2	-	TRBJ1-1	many	CASSPWSGVTEAFF	TGTGCCAGCAGCCCTTGGTCGGGGGTCACTGAAGCTTTCTTT
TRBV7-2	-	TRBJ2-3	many	CASSLPRGSTDTQYF	TGTGCCAGCAGTCTGCCACGGGGGAGTACAGATACGCAGTATTTT
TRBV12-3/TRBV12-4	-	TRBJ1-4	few	CASSPDHGTEKLFF	TGTGCCAGCAGCCCGGACCACGGAACCGAAAAACTGTTTTTT
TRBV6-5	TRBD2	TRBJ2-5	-	CASSPGRVQETQYF	TGTGCCAGCAGCCCCGGGAGGGTACAAGAGACCCAGTACTTC
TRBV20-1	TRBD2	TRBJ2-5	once	CSAALLAGWGETQYF	TGCAGTGCTGCGCTACTAGCGGGGTGGGGAGAGACCCAGTACTTC
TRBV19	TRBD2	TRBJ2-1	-	CASSIVRLAAYNEQFF	TGTGCCAGTAGTATAGTCAGACTAGCGGCCTACAATGAGCAGTTCTTC
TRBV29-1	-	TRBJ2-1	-	CSTGTSSYNEQFF	TGCAGCACCGGGACAAGCTCCTACAATGAGCAGTTCTTC
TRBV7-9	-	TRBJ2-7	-	CASSLIQGGYEQYF	TGTGCCAGCAGCTTAATACAGGGTGGCTACGAGCAGTACTTC
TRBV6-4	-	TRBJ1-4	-	CASRVWGMANEKLFF	TGTGCCAGCAGAGTGTGGGGCATGGCTAATGAAAAACTGTTTTTT
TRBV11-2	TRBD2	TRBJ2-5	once	CASSSGPPGGTQYF	TGTGCCAGCAGCTCCGGCCCCCCGGGGGGGACCCAGTACTTC
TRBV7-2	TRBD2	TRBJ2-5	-	CASSLVAGGRAQYF	TGTGCCAGCAGCTTAGTAGCGGGGGGGAGGGCCCAGTACTTC
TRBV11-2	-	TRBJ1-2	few	CASSKTGQENYGYTF	TGTGCCAGCAGCAAAACGGGACAAGAGAACTATGGCTACACCTTC
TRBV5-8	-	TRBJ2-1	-	CASSPARWGSTYNEQFF	TGTGCCAGCAGCCCAGCCAGGTGGGGTTCAACCTACAATGAGCAGTTCTTC